The following is a T cell receptor (beta chain) sequence with its context. Additional DNA sequences in this sample encode the identical CDR3. Original analysis: Amplification with reference gene primers provided the estimates of nucleated cell counts. Repertoires were generated with immunoSEQ multiplex PCR, while TCRdb's copy carries only in-frame clones and drops some. The DNA gave D and trimming, while V, J and clone size come from that table. The sample holds 350,000 to 550,000 clones; around 90% are singletons and the top ten take about 2%. The data belong to a study of blood T cell repertoires in COVID-19. Study background: COVID-19 samples from acute and convalescent phases originated in the United States, Italy and Spain. Sources were T cells, B-cell-depleted T cells, or PBMCs; the material itself was cDNA or gDNA.

Adults between roughly 18 and 89 years of age took part from about 24 US areas. J lost 5 bases, V lost 2 bases, and 7 bases had no gene match. This CDR3 is 14 amino acids long. The germline V gene has CDR1 SGDLS and CDR2 YYNGEE. The chain has TRBV9 and TRBJ2-7; 7 bases match TRBD1. The sample taken for sequencing was PBMCs or T cells enriched from blood (not recorded which). The receptor's source is a young woman with acute COVID-19. CDR3 bases: TGTGCCAGCAGCGTGGGGACAGTGGAAAACGAGCAGTACTTC. Translating gives CASSVGTVENEQYF.